Listed below are T cell receptor beta chains from one sample, sequenced in a study of CD8 T cells in Susac syndrome. TCRdb recomputed calls from the immunoSEQ multiplex PCR reads with MiXCR, one row per CDR3 protein. The table lists roughly 140,000 distinct CDR3 sequences, around 96% of them singletons. The material sequenced was CD4+ T cells from PBMCs. The receptors shown here come from a human donor with Susac syndrome. CDR3s include the opening cysteine and the closing phenylalanine or tryptophan. D genes are given only for firm matches. Some rows mark clone size as missing; the rest say once, few, many or name a class of expanded clone.

TRBV9	TRBJ2-2	NA	NA	CASSVVGYTGELFF	TGTGCCAGCAGCGTAGTAGGGTACACCGGGGAGCTGTTTTTT
TRBV6-6	TRBJ2-3	TRBD1	NA	CASSYRDRGADTQYF	TGTGCCAGCAGTTACCGGGACAGGGGGGCAGATACGCAGTATTTT
TRBV20-1	TRBJ1-4	NA	once	CSARDRTGSEKLFF	TGCAGTGCTAGAGATAGGACGGGGAGTGAAAAACTGTTTTTT
TRBV20-1	TRBJ1-5	NA	NA	CSVRGGAGVQPQHF	TGCAGTGTCAGGGGAGGAGCAGGGGTACAGCCCCAGCATTTT
TRBV29-1	TRBJ1-1	NA	NA	CSIGTRGSTEAFF	TGCAGCATTGGCACGAGGGGTTCCACTGAAGCTTTCTTT
TRBV27	TRBJ2-1	NA	NA	CASSGDRSYNEQFF	TGTGCCAGCAGTGGAGACAGGTCCTACAATGAGCAGTTCTTC
TRBV20-1	TRBJ2-5	TRBD1	NA	CSAPGPGGKTQYF	TGCAGTGCTCCCGGGCCAGGGGGAAAGACCCAGTACTTC
TRBV3-1	TRBJ2-1	TRBD2	NA	CASSQLAGGGSYNEQFF	TGTGCCAGCAGCCAACTAGCGGGGGGAGGCTCCTACAATGAGCAGTTCTTC
TRBV11-1	TRBJ1-2	NA	NA	CASTKRGYDGYTF	TGTGCCAGCACAAAGAGGGGTTATGATGGCTACACCTTC
TRBV3-1	TRBJ2-3	TRBD2	NA	CASTHLAGAPDTQYF	TGTGCCAGCACCCATTTAGCGGGGGCCCCTGATACGCAGTATTTT
TRBV11-2	TRBJ1-1	TRBD1	NA	CASSSAQGVEAFF	TGTGCCAGCAGCTCAGCCCAGGGGGTGGAAGCTTTCTTT
TRBV7-7	TRBJ2-5	TRBD1	NA	CASSPETGGETQYF	TGTGCCAGCAGCCCTGAGACAGGGGGAGAGACCCAGTACTTC
TRBV18	TRBJ1-1	NA	NA	CASSPDSTTEAFF	TGTGCCAGCTCACCGGACAGTACCACTGAAGCTTTCTTT
TRBV3-1	TRBJ2-1	TRBD1	NA	CASSQSGQGDNEQFF	TGTGCCAGCAGCCAATCGGGACAGGGGGACAATGAGCAGTTCTTC
TRBV20-1	TRBJ2-7	TRBD2	NA	CSASLRPGGEQYF	TGCAGTGCTAGTCTCCGCCCGGGGGGAGAGCAGTACTTC
TRBV20-1	TRBJ2-3	NA	once	CSAYRLFTDTQYF	TGCAGTGCGTACAGGTTATTCACAGATACGCAGTATTTT